The present TCR beta chain was sequenced within a study of cytomegalovirus exposure and HLA in healthy donors. PCR involved 60 Vbeta and 13 Jbeta primers. Clones were sequenced by immunoSEQ multiplex PCR, and TCRdb holds only the in-frame ones, with some missing. Altogether approximately 90,000 clones are present, about 80% being singletons, with the ten largest covering just over 1.4%. Per the germline V gene, CDR1 is SEHNR and CDR2 is FQNEAQ (reference sequence). The CDR3 is 14 amino acids. The trim removed 5 bases at V and 6 bases at J, leaving 9 bases unmatched. It was healthy bone marrow donors who served as donors.

This clonotype originated in a male donor in good health and CMV-seronegative. The gene calls are TRBV7-9 and TRBJ1-2; 7 nucleotides agree with TRBD1. Sequencing was performed on PBMCs. CDR3 loop: CASSPSFDRDGYTF. For the CDR3, the DNA is TGTGCCAGCAGCCCCTCATTCGACAGGGATGGCTACACCTTC.